Listed here are 8 T cell receptor beta chains from one sample, sequenced in a study of cytomegalovirus exposure and HLA in healthy donors. The PCR had 60 Vbeta and 13 Jbeta primers. Profiling relied on immunoSEQ multiplex PCR, and the TCRdb table lists in-frame clones only, not all of them. The repertoire holds some 130,000 clones, with about 81% as singletons. Sequenced: PBMCs. These receptors came from a woman aged 40 to 50 in good health and CMV-seropositive.

The chain joins TRBV7-8 to TRBJ2-1, with D perhaps matching TRBD1 (9 bases). This CDR3 has 18 residues. The germline V gene has CDR1 SGHVS and CDR2 FQNEAQ. V was cut by 6 bases and J by 8 bases, with 29 bases left in between. This CDR3 is CASSPQGAFSGRGDEQFF. CDR3 in DNA: TGTGCCAGCAGTCCACAGGGGGCCTTCAGCGGGAGAGGGGATGAGCAGTTCTTC.

V usage is TRBV7-2 and J usage is TRBJ2-1; 8 nucleotides align to TRBD1. Per germline, CDR1 SGHTA and CDR2 FQGNSA. V dropped 4 bases and J dropped 2; count of bases not matched to a gene: 10. The CDR3 is 17 amino acids. The CDR3 region is CASSSGGGVLTYNEQFF. CDR3 bases: TGTGCCAGCAGCTCAGGGGGCGGAGTACTCACCTACAATGAGCAGTTCTTC.

This rearrangement joins TRBV7-2 to TRBJ2-5, with D tentatively TRBD2 (5 bases). In germline, CDR1 is SGHTA, CDR2 FQGNSA. The CDR3 length is 14 residues. Trimming took 6 bases from V and 5 from J, leaving 16 bases between them. The CDR3 loop is CASRAGGVGETQYF. CDR3 bases: TGTGCCAGCAGGGCAGGAGGCGTGGGGGAGACCCAGTACTTC. Complete variable domain (other parts from reference TRBV7-2 and TRBJ2-5): GAGVSQSPSNKVTEKGKDVELRCDPISGHTALYWYRQSLGQGLEFLIYFQGNSAPDKSGLPSDRFSAERTGGSVSTLTIQRTQQEDSAVYLCASRAGGVGETQYFGPGTRLLVL.

The V gene is TRBV7-9, the J gene TRBJ1-1; no reliable D call. The length of the CDR3 is 14 residues. CDR1 and CDR2 (germline): SEHNR, FQNEAQ (reference sequence). The V end lost 0 bases, the J end lost 1 base, and 6 bases lay between the germline ends. CDR3 protein: CASSLASQNTEAFF. CDR3 DNA: TGTGCCAGCAGCTTAGCGAGTCAGAACACTGAAGCTTTCTTT.

This clone was seen once. The chain uses TRBV4-2 and TRBJ2-5; the match to TRBD2 covers 8 bases. J lost 1 base, V lost 1 base, and 5 bases had no gene match. The germline V gene encodes CDR1 LGHNA and CDR2 YNFKEQ. This CDR3 is 16 amino acids long. CDR3 bases: TGTGCCAGCAGCCAAGTCGGGGGGGGGACCCAAGAGACCCAGTACTTC. It codes for CASSQVGGGTQETQYF.

The rearrangement uses TRBV29-1 and TRBJ2-1, with 7 bases that match TRBD1. The CDR3 runs to 16 residues. V was pared by 6 bases and J by 2 bases, with 13 bases of the junction left unmatched. Germline V CDR1 and CDR2: SQVTM, ANQGSEA. The CDR3 region is CSVGQRGAGAYNEQFF. The CDR3 bases are TGCAGCGTGGGACAGAGGGGTGCAGGGGCCTACAATGAGCAGTTCTTC.

This chain joins TRBV4-1 and TRBJ2-1, with D maybe TRBD2 (6 bases). The germline V and J ends were trimmed by 0 bases and 0 bases, with 15 bases remaining between them. Per the germline V gene, CDR1 is MGHRA and CDR2 is YSYEKL. The CDR3 loop spans 18 amino acids. Written as DNA, the CDR3 is TGCGCCAGCAGCCAAGAGAGCCTAGCGAGTAGCTCCTACAATGAGCAGTTCTTC. Residues: CASSQESLASSSYNEQFF.

This clone was observed once. This chain links TRBV11-1 with TRBJ2-2, with 10 bases that match TRBD1. V was pared by 1 base and J by 6 bases, with 2 bases of the junction left unmatched. Germline V CDR1 and CDR2: SGHAT, FQDESV (reference sequence). The CDR3 sequence is 15 residues long. The CDR3 loop reads CASSLDGTGAGELFF. CDR3 in DNA: TGTGCCAGCAGCTTAGACGGGACAGGGGCCGGGGAGCTGTTTTTT.